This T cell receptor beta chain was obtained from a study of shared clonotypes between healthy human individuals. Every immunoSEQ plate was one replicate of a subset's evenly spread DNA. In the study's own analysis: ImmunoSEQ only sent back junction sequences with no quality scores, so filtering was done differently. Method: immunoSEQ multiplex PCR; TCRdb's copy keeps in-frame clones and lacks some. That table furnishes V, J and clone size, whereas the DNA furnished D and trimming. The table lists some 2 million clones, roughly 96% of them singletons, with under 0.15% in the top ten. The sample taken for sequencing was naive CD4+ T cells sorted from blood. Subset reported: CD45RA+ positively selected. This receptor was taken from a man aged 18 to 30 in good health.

The CDR3 loop reads CASGLRGAKNIQYF. CDR3 DNA: TGTGCCAGCGGTTTGAGGGGGGCCAAAAACATTCAGTACTTC. The rearrangement links TRBV7-2 to TRBJ2-4, with D possibly matching TRBD1 (6 bases). Germline values: CDR1 SGHTA, CDR2 FQGNSA. This CDR3 contains 14 residues. Trimming cost V 8 bases and J 1 base, with 12 bases left between them.